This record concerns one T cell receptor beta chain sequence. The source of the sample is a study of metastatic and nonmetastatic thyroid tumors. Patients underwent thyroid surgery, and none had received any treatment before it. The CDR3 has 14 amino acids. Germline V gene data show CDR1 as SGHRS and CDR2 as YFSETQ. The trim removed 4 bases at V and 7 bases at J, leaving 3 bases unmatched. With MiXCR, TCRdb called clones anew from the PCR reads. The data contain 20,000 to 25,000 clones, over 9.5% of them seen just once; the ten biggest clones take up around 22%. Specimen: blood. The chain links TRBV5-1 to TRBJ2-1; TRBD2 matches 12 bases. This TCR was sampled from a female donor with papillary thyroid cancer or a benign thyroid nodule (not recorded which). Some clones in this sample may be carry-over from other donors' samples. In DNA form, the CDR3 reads TGCGCCAGCAGCCTCGGACTAGCGGGAAATGAGCAGTTCTTC. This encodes CASSLGLAGNEQFF.